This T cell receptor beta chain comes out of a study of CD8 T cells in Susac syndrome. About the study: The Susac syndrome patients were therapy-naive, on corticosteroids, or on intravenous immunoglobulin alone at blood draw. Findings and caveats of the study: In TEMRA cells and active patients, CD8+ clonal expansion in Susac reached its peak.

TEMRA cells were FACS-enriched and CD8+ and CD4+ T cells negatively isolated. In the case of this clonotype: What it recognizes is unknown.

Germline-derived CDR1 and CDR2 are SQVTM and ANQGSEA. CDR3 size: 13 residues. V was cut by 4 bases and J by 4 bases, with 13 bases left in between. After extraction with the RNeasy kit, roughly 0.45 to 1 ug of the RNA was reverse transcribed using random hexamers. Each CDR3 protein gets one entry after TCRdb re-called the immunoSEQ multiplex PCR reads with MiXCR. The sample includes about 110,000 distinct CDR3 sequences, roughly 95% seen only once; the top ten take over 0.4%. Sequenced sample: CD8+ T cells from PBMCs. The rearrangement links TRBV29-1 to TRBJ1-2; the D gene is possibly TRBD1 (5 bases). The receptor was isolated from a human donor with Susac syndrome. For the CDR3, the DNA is TGCAGCGTTGCCGGGGCTGGGGCCTATGGCTACACCTTC. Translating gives CSVAGAGAYGYTF.